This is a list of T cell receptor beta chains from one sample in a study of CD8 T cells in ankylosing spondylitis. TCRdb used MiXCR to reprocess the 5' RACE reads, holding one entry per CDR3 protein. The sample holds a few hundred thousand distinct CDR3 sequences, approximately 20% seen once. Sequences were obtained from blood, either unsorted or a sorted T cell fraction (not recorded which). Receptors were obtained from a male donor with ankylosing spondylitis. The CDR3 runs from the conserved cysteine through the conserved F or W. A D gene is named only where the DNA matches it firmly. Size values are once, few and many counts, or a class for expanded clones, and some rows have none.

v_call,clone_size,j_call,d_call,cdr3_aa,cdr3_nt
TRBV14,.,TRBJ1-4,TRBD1,CASSQVRQGFEKLFF,TGTGCCAGCAGCCAAGTCCGACAGGGTTTTGAAAAACTGTTTTTT
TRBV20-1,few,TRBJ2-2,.,CSARDRVRSNTGELFF,TGCAGTGCTAGAGACAGGGTGCGGTCGAACACCGGGGAGCTGTTTTTT
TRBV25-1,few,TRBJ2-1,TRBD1,CASLPRTGGRDEQFF,TGTGCCAGCCTACCCAGAACAGGGGGCCGCGATGAGCAGTTCTTC
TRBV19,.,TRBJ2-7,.,CASSDSEWKQYF,TGTGCCAGTAGTGATTCGGAGTGGAAGCAGTACTTC
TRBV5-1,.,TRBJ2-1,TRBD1,CASSLGGQEFLEQFF,TGCGCCAGCAGCTTGGGGGGACAGGAGTTTCTTGAGCAGTTCTTC
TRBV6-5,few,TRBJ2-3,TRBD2,CASSYQSRGAGGENTQYF,TGTGCCAGCAGTTACCAGAGCAGGGGAGCGGGAGGAGAAAATACGCAGTATTTT
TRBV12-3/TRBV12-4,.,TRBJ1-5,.,CASSFPGDNQPQHF,TGTGCCAGCAGTTTTCCAGGGGACAATCAGCCCCAGCATTTT
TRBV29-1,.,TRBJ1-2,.,CSVARGGRAVYGYTF,TGCAGCGTTGCCCGCGGGGGACGGGCAGTCTATGGCTACACCTTC
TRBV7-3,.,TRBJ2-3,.,CASSQGYTDTQYF,TGTGCCAGCTCCCAGGGGTACACAGATACGCAGTATTTT
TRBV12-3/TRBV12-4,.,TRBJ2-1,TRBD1,CASSLSPGQGSGGKQFF,TGTGCCAGCAGTTTATCCCCCGGACAGGGTAGCGGTGGAAAGCAGTTCTTC
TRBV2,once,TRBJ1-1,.,CASRRNQGMAEAFF,TGTGCCAGCAGACGAAATCAGGGGATGGCTGAAGCTTTCTTT
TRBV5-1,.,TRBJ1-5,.,CASSLEAGVNQPQHF,TGCGCCAGCAGCTTGGAGGCAGGAGTAAATCAGCCCCAGCATTTT
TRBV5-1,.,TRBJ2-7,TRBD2,CASSLSLAGYEQYF,TGCGCCAGCAGCTTGTCTCTAGCGGGCTACGAGCAGTACTTC
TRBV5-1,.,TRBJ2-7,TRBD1,CASSLVGQGTYEQYF,TGCGCCAGCAGCTTGGTGGGACAGGGGACCTACGAGCAGTACTTC
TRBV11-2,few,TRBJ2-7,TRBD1,CASNKDRGLERDYGRAYEQYF,TGTGCCAGCAACAAAGACAGGGGGCTTGAAAGAGACTACGGGCGGGCCTACGAGCAGTACTTC
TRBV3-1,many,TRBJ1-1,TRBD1,CASSPSTGDAEAFF,TGTGCCAGCAGCCCTTCTACAGGGGATGCTGAAGCTTTCTTT
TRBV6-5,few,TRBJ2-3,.,CASSYILVGTDTQYF,TGTGCCAGCAGTTACATCCTAGTCGGCACAGATACGCAGTATTTT
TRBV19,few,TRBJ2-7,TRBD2,CASSTDGLADRPYEQYF,TGTGCCAGTAGTACCGACGGACTAGCGGACAGACCCTACGAGCAGTACTTC
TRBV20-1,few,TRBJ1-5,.,CSARDSRSNQPQHF,TGCAGTGCTAGAGATTCAAGGAGCAATCAGCCCCAGCATTTT
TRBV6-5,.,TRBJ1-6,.,CASSYEPWGNSPLHF,TGTGCCAGCAGTTACGAGCCATGGGGGAATTCACCCCTCCACTTT
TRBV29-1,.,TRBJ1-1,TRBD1,CSVDPRTGSEAFF,TGCAGCGTTGATCCAAGGACAGGGTCTGAAGCTTTCTTT
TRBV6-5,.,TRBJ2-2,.,CASSYRRGTGELFF,TGTGCCAGCAGTTACAGAAGGGGCACCGGGGAGCTGTTTTTT
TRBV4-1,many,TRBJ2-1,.,CASSQEGGTVSIPDEQFF,TGCGCCAGCAGCCAAGAGGGCGGGACAGTCTCTATACCGGACGAGCAGTTCTTC
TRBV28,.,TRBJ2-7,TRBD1,CATGTGDRTRQYF,TGCGCGACAGGGACAGGGGATCGGACTCGGCAGTACTTC
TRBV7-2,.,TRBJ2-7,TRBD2,CASSLVGAGGRYEQYF,TGTGCCAGCAGCTTAGTCGGAGCGGGAGGGCGATACGAGCAGTACTTC
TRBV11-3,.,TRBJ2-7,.,CASSPGSNYEQYF,TGTGCCAGCAGCCCGGGCTCGAACTACGAGCAGTACTTC
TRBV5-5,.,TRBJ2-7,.,CASSLVGVEYEQYF,TGTGCCAGCAGCTTGGTTGGGGTTGAGTACGAGCAGTACTTC
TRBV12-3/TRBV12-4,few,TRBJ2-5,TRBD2,CASWGGKTQYF,TGTGCCAGCTGGGGGGGGAAGACCCAGTACTTC
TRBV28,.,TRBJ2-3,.,CASSYPGTATSTDTQYF,TGTGCCAGCAGTTATCCCGGGACTGCTACTAGCACAGATACGCAGTATTTT
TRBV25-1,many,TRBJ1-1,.,CASSDRGIGWAEAFF,TGTGCCAGCAGTGACCGGGGTATAGGTTGGGCTGAAGCTTTCTTT